The 4 T cell receptor beta chains below all came from one sample that was sequenced in a study of HIV-infected children after antiretroviral therapy interruption. RNA-based 3' RACE libraries used unique molecular identifiers. TCRdb used MiXCR to reprocess the 3' RACE reads, holding one entry per CDR3 protein. There are around 41,000 distinct CDR3 sequences in the sample; less than 8.5% occur only once, and more than 0.75% lies in the top ten. Described treatment: PENTA 11 planned treatment interruption arm or continuous ART arm. Sample: CD45RA+ CD4+ T cells from PBMCs, pooled from several time points, taken from a donor given antiretroviral therapy, either interrupted or continuous. As to subset: naive CD4+ CD45RA+ CD45RO- T cells. The receptors derive from a pool of human donors with HIV.

This clonotype was counted many times. This chain joins TRBV6-5 and TRBJ2-7, with 7 nucleotides matching TRBD2. The V and J ends lost 8 bases and 1 base, in that order; junction bases with no gene match: 5. Germline V gene lookup returns CDR1 MNHEY and CDR2 SVGAGI. The CDR3 is made up of 13 amino acids. The CDR3 here is CASAPGLSYEQYF. The CDR3 nucleotides read TGTGCCAGCGCACCGGGACTATCCTACGAGCAGTACTTC.

There are many counts of this clonotype. The rearrangement uses TRBV7-9 and TRBJ2-7; D is unclear. Deletions cut 0 bases from V and 6 bases from J, with 3 bases between. Germline V CDR1 and CDR2: SEHNR, FQNEAQ (reference sequence). The CDR3 extends over 11 amino acids. The CDR3 nucleotides are TGTGCCAGCAGCTTAGCTGCCGAGCAGTACTTC. Translated, it gives CASSLAAEQYF.

The chain joins TRBV4-1 to TRBJ2-3; tentatively, D is TRBD2 (6 bases). Germline assignment: CDR1 MGHRA and CDR2 YSYEKL. V dropped 2 bases and J dropped 6 bases, with 21 bases sitting between them. CDR3 length: 17 residues. The CDR3 protein is CASSQPSYRGAGDTQYF. The CDR3 DNA is TGCGCCAGCAGCCAACCTTCCTATCGCGGGGCTGGTGATACGCAGTATTTT.

The table lists this clonotype with many counts. The genes are TRBV29-1 and TRBJ2-3, with D hard to call. This CDR3 is 13 amino acids long. V dropped 5 bases and J dropped 0 bases, with 9 bases sitting between them. Per the germline V gene, CDR1 is SQVTM and CDR2 is ANQGSEA. In nucleotides, the CDR3 is TGCAGCGTTAAAACGGCGAGCACAGATACGCAGTATTTT. It encodes CSVKTASTDTQYF.